This T cell receptor beta chain was obtained from a study of regulatory T cells in long-lasting Graves disease. Study-level background: The antithyroid drugs taken by newly diagnosed Graves' patients had been used for under 3 months.

Time point described: newly diagnosed GD, antithyroid drugs for less than 3 months. After RNA was extracted from PBMCs, the TCR library was made from it. The V end was cut by 2 bases, the J end by 0 bases, with 8 bases between. The CDR3 has 14 residues. Germline CDR1 MNHEY, CDR2 SVGAGI. This clonotype was detected ten times or more. In building TCR beta libraries, iRepertoire HTBI primers were used together with Arm-PCR of CDR3 regions. TCRdb called the multiplex PCR reads again in MiXCR, with one record for every CDR3 protein. Of 350,000 to 450,000 distinct CDR3 sequences listed, roughly 15% are singletons. These records were also assigned to another study, of T cells in Graves' hyperthyroidism and ophthalmopathy. In that study: Stable hyperthyroidism: no ophthalmopathy progression over 18 months of follow-up. The TCR CDR3 was amplified in a first-round RT-PCR using the HTBI primer set.

The material was peripheral blood mononuclear cells (PBMCs), obtained at new diagnosis, from a patient treated with antithyroid drugs. The gene calls are TRBV6-5 and TRBJ2-7; D unclear. The sequence derives from a woman aged 40 to 50 with Graves disease. CDR3 in amino acids: CASSYPDDSYEQYF. The CDR3, as DNA: TGTGCCAGCAGTTACCCGGACGACTCCTACGAGCAGTACTTC.